A single sample gave rise to the 10 T cell receptor beta chains below, sequenced in a study of T cell changes during pregnancy in multiple sclerosis (dated by TCRdb to about 2019). Receptor amplification or capture employed the immunoSEQ multiplex PCR assay. TCRdb took this table from immuneACCESS and kept in-frame rearrangements with V and J called. Such tables lack part of the clones; where checked against another copy, unresolved V genes explain under half of the gap, and the rest is unexplained. Here the sample has some 57,000 clones; around 90% occur a single time. The ten top clones hold roughly 0.9% of the sample. The specimen was peripheral blood, collected in the first trimester of pregnancy. All receptors derive from a female donor in good health, enrolled as a control in a pregnancy study.

The rearrangement uses TRBV30 and TRBJ1-2; D is undetermined. Germline loops: CDR1 GTSNPN, CDR2 SVGIG (reference sequence). There are 14 residues in the CDR3. V dropped 0 bases and J dropped 1 base, with 9 bases sitting between them. As DNA, the CDR3 is TGTGCCTGGAGTGTCGGAGGAGATAACTATGGCTACACCTTC. Translated: CAWSVGGDNYGYTF.

The rearrangement uses TRBV27 and TRBJ1-2; D is possibly TRBD1 (6 bases). Trimming pared 3 bases from V and 7 bases from J, leaving 12 bases between. This CDR3 comprises 13 residues. The germline V gene has CDR1 MNHEY and CDR2 SMNVEV (reference sequence). This CDR3 is CASSLIQGSGYTF. In nucleotides, the CDR3 is TGTGCCAGCAGTTTGATACAGGGTAGTGGCTACACCTTC.

This clone has a single count. The chain employs TRBV6-5 and TRBJ1-1; the D is unclear. Germline-derived CDR1 and CDR2 are MNHEY and SVGAGI. The CDR3 is 15 residues long. The V gene lost 6 bases and the J gene lost 8 bases, with 22 bases spanning the gap. CDR3 bases: TGTGCCAGCAGCCCAGCTGGCCTCGCGGGGAGAGAAGCTTTCTTT. The encoded protein is CASSPAGLAGREAFF.

This chain uses TRBV7-6 with TRBJ1-1, with no clear D. The CDR3 has 13 residues. Germline CDR1 SGHVS, CDR2 FNYEAQ. V was shortened by 2 bases and J by 3 bases, with 7 bases between the two germline ends. The CDR3 spells CASSLNRDTEAFF. CDR3 DNA: TGTGCCAGCAGCTTAAATCGGGACACTGAAGCTTTCTTT. Full variable domain (rest looked up from reference TRBV7-6 and TRBJ1-1): GAGVSQSPRYKVTKRGQDVALRCDPISGHVSLYWYRQALGQGPEFLTYFNYEAQQDKSGLPNDRFSAERPEGSISTLTIQRTEQRDSAMYRCASSLNRDTEAFFGQGTRLTVV.

The chain is built from TRBV7-2 and TRBJ1-5; D gene ambiguous. Germline loops: CDR1 SGHTA, CDR2 FQGNSA. The V end was cut by 1 base, the J end by 2 bases, with 9 bases between. The CDR3 consists of 15 residues. The chain's CDR3 is CASSLVQNGNQPQHF. CDR3 coding DNA: TGTGCCAGCAGCTTAGTACAGAATGGCAATCAGCCCCAGCATTTT.

In its sample, this clone was seen a few times. The chain employs TRBV7-2 and TRBJ2-7; a possible D gene is TRBD1 (6 bases). V was shortened by 5 bases and J by 2 bases, with 13 bases between the two germline ends. Germline-derived CDR1 and CDR2 are SGHTA and FQGNSA. The CDR3 has 14 amino acids. CDR3 region: CASSRGLFPYEQYF. CDR3 DNA sequence: TGTGCCAGCAGCAGGGGGTTGTTTCCCTACGAGCAGTACTTC.

The J gene is TRBJ1-3, the V gene TRBV7-2; D is possibly TRBD1 (5 bases). The germline V gene has CDR1 SGHTA and CDR2 FQGNSA. The CDR3 length is 16 residues. With 5 bases removed from V and 0 bases from J, the gap between germline ends came to 14 bases. The DNA of the CDR3 is TGTGCCAGCAGCACTTCGTCGACAGTCTCTGGAAACACCATATATTTT. Encoded protein: CASSTSSTVSGNTIYF.

The rearrangement links TRBV5-4 to TRBJ2-2; D ambiguous. Germline assignment: CDR1 SGHNT and CDR2 YYREEE (reference sequence). The V end was cut by 0 bases, the J end by 1 base, with 4 bases between. This CDR3 is built from 14 residues. The CDR3: CASSLAWNTGELFF. CDR3 sequence (DNA): TGTGCCAGCAGCTTGGCATGGAACACCGGGGAGCTGTTTTTT.

The chain has TRBV7-2 and TRBJ1-2, with TRBD1 as a possible D gene (5 bases). CDR1 is SGHTA, CDR2 FQGNSA, per germline. V was shortened by 7 bases and J by 0 bases, with 12 bases between the two germline ends. The CDR3 is 14 residues long. The DNA of the CDR3 is TGTGCCAGCACCACAGGTTCAGCTAACTATGGCTACACCTTC. Its protein product is CASTTGSANYGYTF.

V gene TRBV15 combines with J gene TRBJ1-6, with D possibly being TRBD1 (6 bases). Trimming stripped 1 base from V and 7 bases from J, with 14 bases between. Germline V gene sequence: CDR1 LNHNV, CDR2 YYDKDF (reference sequence). This CDR3 region has 16 residues. The CDR3 is CATSRGSWGGNSPLHF. CDR3 coding DNA: TGTGCCACCAGCAGAGGGTCCTGGGGGGGCAATTCACCCCTCCACTTT.